Reported below is one T cell receptor (beta chain). This entry belongs to a study of patients and donors after allogeneic stem cell transplantation. TCRdb re-derived calls from the RT-PCR reads in MiXCR, one entry per CDR3 protein. The data hold about 200,000 distinct CDR3 sequences, with about 38% observed a single time. The germline V gene encodes CDR1 SGHKS and CDR2 YYEKEE (reference sequence). This CDR3 contains 15 residues. Losses at the gene ends were 0 bases for V and 6 bases for J; bases not matched to a gene: 8. This chain links TRBV5-5 with TRBJ2-7, with 8 bases fitting TRBD1. The TCR sequence derives from a human donor who was either an allogeneic HSCT recipient or a stem cell or donor lymphocyte infusion donor (not recorded which). It is not recorded whose cells these are; they may come from a transplant donor. Sequencing used blood, either unsorted or a sorted T cell fraction (not recorded which). This chain's CDR3 is CASSLESQGASEQYF. The CDR3 DNA reads TGTGCCAGCAGCTTGGAAAGCCAGGGGGCGAGCGAGCAGTACTTC.